A selection of T cell receptor beta chains follows, all from one sample in a study of T cell responses to AZD1222 COVID-19 vaccine. Only in-frame clones appear in the TCRdb table, and some are missing; sequencing was by immunoSEQ multiplex PCR. The sample yields approximately 60,000 clones, approximately 86% seen once. The source was peripheral blood, collected 28 days after the second AZD1222 dose. These receptor sequences come from an adult who received the AZD1222 COVID-19 vaccine. CDR3s include the opening cysteine and the closing phenylalanine or tryptophan. A D gene is named only where the DNA matches it firmly. Some rows mark clone size as missing; the rest say once, few, many or name a class of expanded clone.

medium-sized	TRBV7-9	TRBJ1-2	NA	TGTGCCAGCAGCCTCAATCTTAGACAGTCAAATGGCTACACCTTC	CASSLNLRQSNGYTF
NA	TRBV7-2	TRBJ2-7	NA	TGTGCCAGCAGCTTAAGCAGCTACGAGCAGTACTTC	CASSLSSYEQYF
NA	TRBV4-2	TRBJ2-2	TRBD2	TGTGCCAGCAGGCCGCCTAGCGGGAAGGGCGGGGAGCTGTTTTTT	CASRPPSGKGGELFF
NA	TRBV6-5	TRBJ2-5	NA	TGTGCCAGCAGAGGCGGTCCCTCAAGAGGAGAGACCCAGTACTTC	CASRGGPSRGETQYF
NA	TRBV9	TRBJ2-3	NA	TGTGCCAGCAGCGTAGAAGGGCTCCGCACAGATACGCAGTATTTT	CASSVEGLRTDTQYF
few	TRBV19	TRBJ2-7	NA	TGTGCCAGTAGCCGATCGACGCTTTTTAGGACCCACGAGCAGTACTTC	CASSRSTLFRTHEQYF
NA	TRBV28	TRBJ2-5	NA	TGTGCCAGCAGTGCCTGGGAGACCCAGTACTTC	CASSAWETQYF
NA	TRBV3-1/TRBV3-2	TRBJ2-5	NA	TGTGCCAGCAGCCACAGGGTTCTGACCGAGACCCAGTACTTC	CASSHRVLTETQYF
NA	TRBV5-4	TRBJ1-1	TRBD1	TGTGCCAGCAGTCGGGACAGTTTTAACCGGCAAGCTTTCTTT	CASSRDSFNRQAFF
NA	TRBV19	TRBJ2-7	NA	TGTGCCAGTAGTATAACGGGAATCCTCCGATACGAGCAGTACTTC	CASSITGILRYEQYF
NA	TRBV10-3	TRBJ1-4	NA	TGTGCCACCTCATTGTCTCACGAAAAACTGTTTTTT	CATSLSHEKLFF
few	TRBV5-6	TRBJ1-6	TRBD1	TGTGCCAGCAGCTTGCTGGACAGGGCTAATTCACCCCTCCACTTT	CASSLLDRANSPLHF
medium-sized	TRBV3-1/TRBV3-2	TRBJ1-4	NA	TGTGCCAGCAGCCAAGTTCCAGGGACGTGGGAAAAACTGTTTTTT	CASSQVPGTWEKLFF
few	TRBV10-3	TRBJ2-5	NA	TGTGCCATCATGGAGGTCCGGGGAGAGACCCAGTACTTC	CAIMEVRGETQYF
NA	TRBV18	TRBJ1-1	NA	TGTGCCAGCTCACCTGTCAGGATACTAAACACTGAAGCTTTCTTT	CASSPVRILNTEAFF
NA	TRBV28	TRBJ2-5	NA	TGTGCCAGCCGGCGGGCGGGAGAGACCCAGTACTTC	CASRRAGETQYF
NA	TRBV28	TRBJ1-2	NA	TGTGCCAGCAGAGAGTCAGAGGACTATGGCTACACCTTC	CASRESEDYGYTF
NA	TRBV19	TRBJ1-2	NA	TGTGCCAGTATGAAGGAGGCTAACTATGGCTACACCTTC	CASMKEANYGYTF
NA	TRBV5-4	TRBJ2-1	NA	TGTGCCAGCAGCTTGGCAGGGAACGAGCAGTTCTTC	CASSLAGNEQFF
few	TRBV7-2	TRBJ2-7	NA	TGTGCCAGCAGCTTTATGGGGGAGCAGTACTTC	CASSFMGEQYF
NA	TRBV5-5	TRBJ2-5	NA	TGTGCCAGCAGCTTGGTACCGGAGACCCAGTACTTC	CASSLVPETQYF
NA	TRBV29-1	TRBJ1-1	NA	TGCAGCGTTGAGGGGGCTACGCCTGAAGCTTTCTTT	CSVEGATPEAFF
NA	TRBV6-5	TRBJ1-5	NA	TGTGCCAGCACATTCGAACGGGCTGGCAATCAGCCCCAGCATTTT	CASTFERAGNQPQHF
NA	TRBV28	TRBJ2-7	NA	TGTGCCAGCAGCCATCCCCTCTACGAGCAGTACTTC	CASSHPLYEQYF
NA	TRBV28	TRBJ1-1	NA	TGTGCCAGCAGAACCTACATGAACACTGAAGCTTTCTTT	CASRTYMNTEAFF
few	TRBV19	TRBJ2-1	TRBD2	TGTGCCAGTAGTATCGACGGGGGGGCGTCTACTGGGAATGAGCAGTTCTTC	CASSIDGGASTGNEQFF
NA	TRBV5-5	TRBJ1-3	NA	TGTGCCAGCAGCTTCAGTGACTCTGGAAACACCATATATTTT	CASSFSDSGNTIYF
NA	TRBV6-5	TRBJ2-7	NA	TGTGCCAGCAGGACTCCTGGAGGTCCCTACGAGCAGTACTTC	CASRTPGGPYEQYF
NA	TRBV5-1	TRBJ1-5	NA	TGCGCCAGCAGCGCCGGTCCTAATAGCAATCAGCCCCAGCATTTT	CASSAGPNSNQPQHF
NA	TRBV3-1/TRBV3-2	TRBJ1-6	NA	TGTGCCAGCAGCCAGGGGACTAATTCACCCCTCCACTTT	CASSQGTNSPLHF
NA	TRBV5-4	TRBJ2-7	NA	TGTGCCAGCAGCTTATGGGGGGCTTACGAGCAGTACTTC	CASSLWGAYEQYF
NA	TRBV7-2	TRBJ2-1	NA	TGTGCCAGCAGCTTAGACATCTCCTACAATGAGCAGTTCTTC	CASSLDISYNEQFF
NA	TRBV3-1/TRBV3-2	TRBJ1-3	NA	TGTGCCAGCAGCCAATTAAACTGGGGCTCTGGAAACACCATATATTTT	CASSQLNWGSGNTIYF
NA	TRBV28	TRBJ2-7	TRBD1	TGTGCCAGCCACCGGACAGGACTCTACGAGCAGTACTTC	CASHRTGLYEQYF
NA	TRBV25-1	TRBJ2-5	TRBD1	TGTGCCAGCAATGGGGACAGGGGTTTCCAAGAGACCCAGTACTTC	CASNGDRGFQETQYF
once	TRBV6-5	TRBJ2-7	NA	TGTGCCAGCGAAAGAGGGGGACTGAAGGCAGACGAGCAGTACTTC	CASERGGLKADEQYF
NA	TRBV27	TRBJ1-2	NA	TGTGCCAGCAGTAATTTAGTGGCGGCCTATGGCTACACCTTC	CASSNLVAAYGYTF
NA	TRBV4-1	TRBJ1-3	NA	TGCGCCAGCAGCCAAGATAAAGGCTTCTCTGGAAACACCATATATTTT	CASSQDKGFSGNTIYF
NA	TRBV2	TRBJ2-1	NA	TGTGCCAGCAGTGAGGACGGCCCCTACAATGAGCAGTTCTTC	CASSEDGPYNEQFF
once	TRBV23-1	TRBJ1-4	NA	TGCGCCAGCAGCGCGCCGGGACGGCCTGAAAAACTGTTTTTT	CASSAPGRPEKLFF
NA	TRBV24-1	TRBJ2-7	NA	TGTGCCAAACATGGAGGGGGGGAGACCTGTCTTCGATTCGTATTCTACGAGCAGTACTTC	CAKHGGGETCLRFVFYEQYF
NA	TRBV6-5	TRBJ1-2	TRBD1	TGTGCCAGCAGTCCGACAGGGTTTAGTGGCTACACCTTC	CASSPTGFSGYTF
NA	TRBV28	TRBJ1-1	TRBD1	TGTGCCAGCAGTCCCCGACAGGGGATGAACACTGAAGCTTTCTTT	CASSPRQGMNTEAFF
NA	TRBV29-1	TRBJ1-2	TRBD1	TGCAGCGTCGATGGACAGGATCGCGGCTACACCTTC	CSVDGQDRGYTF